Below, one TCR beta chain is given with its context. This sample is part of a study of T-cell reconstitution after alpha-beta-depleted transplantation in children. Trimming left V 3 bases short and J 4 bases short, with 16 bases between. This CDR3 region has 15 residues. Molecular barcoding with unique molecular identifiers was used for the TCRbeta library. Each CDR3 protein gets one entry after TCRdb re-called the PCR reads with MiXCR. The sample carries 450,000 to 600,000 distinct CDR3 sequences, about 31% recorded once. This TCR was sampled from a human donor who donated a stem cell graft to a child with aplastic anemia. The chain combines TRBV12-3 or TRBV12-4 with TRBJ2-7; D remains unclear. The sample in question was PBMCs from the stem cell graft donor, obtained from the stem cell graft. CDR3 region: CASSFKQTQVYEQYF. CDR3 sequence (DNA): TGTGCCAGCAGTTTTAAGCAGACTCAGGTTTACGAGCAGTACTTC.